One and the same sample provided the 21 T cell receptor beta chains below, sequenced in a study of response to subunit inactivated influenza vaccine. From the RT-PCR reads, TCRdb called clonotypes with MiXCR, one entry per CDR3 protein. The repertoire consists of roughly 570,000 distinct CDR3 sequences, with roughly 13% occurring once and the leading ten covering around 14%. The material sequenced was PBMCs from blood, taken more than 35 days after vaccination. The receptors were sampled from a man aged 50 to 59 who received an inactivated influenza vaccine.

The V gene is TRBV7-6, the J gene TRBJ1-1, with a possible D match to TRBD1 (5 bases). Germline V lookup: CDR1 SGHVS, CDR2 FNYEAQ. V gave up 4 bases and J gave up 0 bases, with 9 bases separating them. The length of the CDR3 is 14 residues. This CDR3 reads CASSYGHLNTEAFF. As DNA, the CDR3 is TGTGCCAGCAGCTACGGACACTTGAACACTGAAGCTTTCTTT.

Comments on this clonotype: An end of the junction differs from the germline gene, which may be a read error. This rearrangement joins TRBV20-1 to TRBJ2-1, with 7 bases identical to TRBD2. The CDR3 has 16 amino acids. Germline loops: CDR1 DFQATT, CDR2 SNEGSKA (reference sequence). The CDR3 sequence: CSASGAGVGSHNEQFF. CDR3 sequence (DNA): TGCAGTGCAAGTGGTGCGGGAGTGGGCTCCCACAATGAGCAGTTCTTC.

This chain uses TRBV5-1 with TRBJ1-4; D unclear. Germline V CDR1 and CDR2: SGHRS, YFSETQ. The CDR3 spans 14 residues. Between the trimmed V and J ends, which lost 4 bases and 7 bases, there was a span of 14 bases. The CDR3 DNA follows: TGCGCCAGCAGCGACCAAGTGCGGCGTGAAAAACTGTTTTTT. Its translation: CASSDQVRREKLFF.

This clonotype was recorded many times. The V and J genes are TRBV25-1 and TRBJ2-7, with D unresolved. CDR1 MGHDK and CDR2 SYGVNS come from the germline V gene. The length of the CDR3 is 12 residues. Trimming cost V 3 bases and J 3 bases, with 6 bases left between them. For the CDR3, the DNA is TGTGCCAGCAGTGAGGTAGACTACGAGCAGTACTTC. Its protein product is CASSEVDYEQYF.

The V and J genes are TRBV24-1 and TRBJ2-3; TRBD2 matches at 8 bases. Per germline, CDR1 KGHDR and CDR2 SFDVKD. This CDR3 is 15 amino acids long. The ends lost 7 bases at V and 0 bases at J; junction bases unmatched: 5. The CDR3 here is CATSSSSGSTDTQYF. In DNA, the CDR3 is TGTGCCACCAGCTCATCTAGCGGGAGCACAGATACGCAGTATTTT.

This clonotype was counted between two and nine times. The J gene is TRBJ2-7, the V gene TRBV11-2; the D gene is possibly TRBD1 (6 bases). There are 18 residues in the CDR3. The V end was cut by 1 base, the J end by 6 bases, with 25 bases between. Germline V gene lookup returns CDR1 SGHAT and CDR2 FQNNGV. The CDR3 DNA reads TGTGCCAGCAGCTTAGGAGTATGGGTCCGGACAGAGGGTCGCGAGCAGTACTTC. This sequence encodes CASSLGVWVRTEGREQYF.

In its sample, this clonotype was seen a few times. In DNA form, the CDR3 reads TGTGCCAGCAGTCCGACTAGCGGGAGGGCCTCCGGGAGTGAGCAGTTCTTC. This translates into CASSPTSGRASGSEQFF. The V call is TRBV7-2, the J call TRBJ2-1, with 14 bases matching TRBD2. The germline CDR1 and CDR2 sequences are SGHTA and FQGNSA. V shed 6 bases, J shed 9 bases, and the junction held 13 bases outside the gene matches. CDR3 length: 17 residues.

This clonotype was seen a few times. The CDR3 protein is CASSLSGGAGTQYF. CDR3 DNA: TGTGCCAGCAGTTTATCAGGGGGCGCGGGGACCCAGTACTTC. The V gene is TRBV12-3 or TRBV12-4, the J gene TRBJ2-5; 8 bases are shared with TRBD1. This CDR3 comprises 14 residues. The junction had 6 bases not matched to a gene; V was cut back by 2 bases and J by 7 bases.

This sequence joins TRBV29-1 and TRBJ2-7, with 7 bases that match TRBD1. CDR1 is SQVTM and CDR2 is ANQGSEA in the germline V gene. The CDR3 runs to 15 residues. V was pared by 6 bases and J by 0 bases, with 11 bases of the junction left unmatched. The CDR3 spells CSVRRGQESSYEQYF. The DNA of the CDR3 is TGCAGCGTAAGAAGAGGACAGGAGAGCTCCTACGAGCAGTACTTC.

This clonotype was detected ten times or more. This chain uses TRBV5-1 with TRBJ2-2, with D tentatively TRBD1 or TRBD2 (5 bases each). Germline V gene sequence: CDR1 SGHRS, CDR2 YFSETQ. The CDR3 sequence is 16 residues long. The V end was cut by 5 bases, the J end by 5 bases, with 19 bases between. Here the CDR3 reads CASRPGDGRLTGELFF. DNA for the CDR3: TGCGCCAGCAGACCTGGGGACGGTCGATTGACCGGGGAGCTGTTTTTT.

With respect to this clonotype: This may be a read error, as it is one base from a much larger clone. The CDR3 sequence: CSVGNGELVF. The CDR3 region has the DNA TGCAGCGTTGGGAACGGGGAGCTGGTTTTT. This chain connects TRBV29-1 to TRBJ2-2; weak D call: TRBD2 (5 bases). CDR1 SQVTM and CDR2 ANQGSEA come from the germline V gene. This CDR3 region has 10 residues.

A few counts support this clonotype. Here the CDR3 DNA reads TGTGCCAGCAGTGCTGGGGGAAGGGCCAAAAACATTCAGTACTTC. The encoded protein is CASSAGGRAKNIQYF. V usage is TRBV6-1 and J usage is TRBJ2-4, with D perhaps being TRBD1 or TRBD2 (5 bases each). V lost 4 bases, J lost 1 base, and 11 bases lay in between. Germline V CDR1 and CDR2: MNHNS, SASEGT. The CDR3 extends over 15 amino acids.

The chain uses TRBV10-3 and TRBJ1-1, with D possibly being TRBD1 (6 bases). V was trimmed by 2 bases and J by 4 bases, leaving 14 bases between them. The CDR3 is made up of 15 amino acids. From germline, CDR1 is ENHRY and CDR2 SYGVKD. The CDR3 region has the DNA TGTGCCATCAGTGAGACAGGGTCGGGAGGCACTGAAGCTTTCTTT. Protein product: CAISETGSGGTEAFF.

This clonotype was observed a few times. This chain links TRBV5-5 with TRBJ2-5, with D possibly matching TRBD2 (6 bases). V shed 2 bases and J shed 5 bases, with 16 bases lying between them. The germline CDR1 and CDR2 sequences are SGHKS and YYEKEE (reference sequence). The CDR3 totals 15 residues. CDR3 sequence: CASSLTRLEAETQYF. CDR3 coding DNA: TGTGCCAGCAGCTTAACTCGACTAGAGGCGGAGACCCAGTACTTC.

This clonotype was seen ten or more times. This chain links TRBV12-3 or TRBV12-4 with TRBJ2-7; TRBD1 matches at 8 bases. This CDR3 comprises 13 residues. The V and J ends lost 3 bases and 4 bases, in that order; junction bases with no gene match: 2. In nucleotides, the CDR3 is TGTGCCAGCAGTTTGACAGGGGAGTACGAGCAGTACTTC. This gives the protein CASSLTGEYEQYF.

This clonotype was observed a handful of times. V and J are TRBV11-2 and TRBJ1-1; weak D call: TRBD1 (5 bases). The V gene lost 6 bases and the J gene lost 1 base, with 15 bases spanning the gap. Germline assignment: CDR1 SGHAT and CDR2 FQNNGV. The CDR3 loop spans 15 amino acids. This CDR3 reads CASRWTFGQNTEAFF. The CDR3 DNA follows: TGTGCCAGCAGGTGGACATTTGGTCAGAACACTGAAGCTTTCTTT.

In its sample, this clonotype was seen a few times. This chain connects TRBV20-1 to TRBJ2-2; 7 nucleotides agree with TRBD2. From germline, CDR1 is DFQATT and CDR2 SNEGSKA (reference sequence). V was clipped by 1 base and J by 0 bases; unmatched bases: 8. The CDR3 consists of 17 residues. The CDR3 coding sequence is TGCAGTGCTAGAGGGGGCTCTGGGGGGGCGAACACCGGGGAGCTGTTTTTT. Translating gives CSARGGSGGANTGELFF.

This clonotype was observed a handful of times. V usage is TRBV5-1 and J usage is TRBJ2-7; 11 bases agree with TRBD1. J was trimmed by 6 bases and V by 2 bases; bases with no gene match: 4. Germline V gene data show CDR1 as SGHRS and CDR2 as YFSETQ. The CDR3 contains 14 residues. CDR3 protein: CASSFGQGASEQYF. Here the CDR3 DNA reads TGCGCCAGCAGCTTTGGACAGGGGGCATCCGAGCAGTACTTC.

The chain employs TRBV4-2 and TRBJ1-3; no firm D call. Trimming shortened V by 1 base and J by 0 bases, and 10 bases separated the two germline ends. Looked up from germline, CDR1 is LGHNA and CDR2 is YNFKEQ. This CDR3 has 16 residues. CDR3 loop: CASSQVGSLSGNTIYF. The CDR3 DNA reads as TGTGCCAGCAGCCAAGTCGGCAGCCTCTCTGGAAACACCATATATTTT.

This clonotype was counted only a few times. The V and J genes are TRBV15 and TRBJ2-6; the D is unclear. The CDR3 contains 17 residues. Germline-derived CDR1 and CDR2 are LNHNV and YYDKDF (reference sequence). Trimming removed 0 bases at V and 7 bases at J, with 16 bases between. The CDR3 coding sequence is TGTGCCACCAGCAGAGATCCCCTTAGTAATAGCGCCAACGTCCTGACTTTC. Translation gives CATSRDPLSNSANVLTF.

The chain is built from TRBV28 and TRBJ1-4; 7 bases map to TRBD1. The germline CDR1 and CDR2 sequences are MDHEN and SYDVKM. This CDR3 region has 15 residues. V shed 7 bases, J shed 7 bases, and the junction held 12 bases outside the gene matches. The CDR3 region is CASTQGGAEGEKLFF. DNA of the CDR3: TGTGCCAGCACCCAGGGGGGGGCAGAAGGTGAAAAACTGTTTTTT.